This TCR beta chain stems from a study of cytomegalovirus exposure and HLA in healthy donors. The study's findings and limits: A missense variant in DCLRE1C was later tied to TCR beta V- and J-gene trimming. Relative to the approximately 700-donor mean, N-insertions were reportedly fewer in an Asian-associated ancestry cluster in a later analysis.

Of note for this clone: No antigen is known for it.

Germline values: CDR1 SGHTA, CDR2 FQGNSA. The CDR3 is made up of 16 amino acids. V shed 5 bases, J shed 5 bases, and the junction held 8 bases outside the gene matches. Researchers ran the PCR with 60 Vbeta and 13 Jbeta primers. This table comes from immunoSEQ multiplex PCR, and its TCRdb copy is limited to in-frame clones, with some not included. The sample gives more than 150,000 clones, roughly three quarters of which show up once; about 2.5% is in the top ten. This chain connects TRBV7-2 to TRBJ2-2, with 10 nucleotides matching TRBD1. This sequence originates from a woman aged 30 to 39 in good health and CMV-seropositive. Sequencing used PBMCs. This chain's CDR3 is CASSPRQGAPTGELFF. For the CDR3, the DNA is TGTGCCAGCAGCCCTAGACAGGGGGCCCCAACCGGGGAGCTGTTTTTT.